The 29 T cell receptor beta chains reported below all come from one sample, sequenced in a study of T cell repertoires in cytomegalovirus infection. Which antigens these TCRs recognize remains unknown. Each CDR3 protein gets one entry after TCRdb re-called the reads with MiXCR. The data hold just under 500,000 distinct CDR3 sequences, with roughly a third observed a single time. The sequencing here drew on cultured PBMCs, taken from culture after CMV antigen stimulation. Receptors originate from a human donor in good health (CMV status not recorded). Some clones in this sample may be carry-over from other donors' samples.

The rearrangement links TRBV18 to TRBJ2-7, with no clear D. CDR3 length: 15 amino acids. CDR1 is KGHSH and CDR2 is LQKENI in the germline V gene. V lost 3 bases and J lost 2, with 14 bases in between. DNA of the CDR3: TGTGCCAGCTCACCTCGACCGGGCACCACCTACGAGCAGTACTTC. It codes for CASSPRPGTTYEQYF.

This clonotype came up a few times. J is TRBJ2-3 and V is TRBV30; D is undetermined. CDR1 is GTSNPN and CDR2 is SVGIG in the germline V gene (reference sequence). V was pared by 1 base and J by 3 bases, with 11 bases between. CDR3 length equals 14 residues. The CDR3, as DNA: TGTGCCTGGAGTGGGGATCGGCAGACAGATACGCAGTATTTT. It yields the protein CAWSGDRQTDTQYF. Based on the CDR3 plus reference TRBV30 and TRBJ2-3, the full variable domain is SQTIHQWPATLVQPVGSPLSLECTVEGTSNPNLYWYRQAAGRGLQLLFYSVGIGQISSEVPQNLSASRPQDRQFILSSKKLLLSDSGFYLCAWSGDRQTDTQYFGPGTRLTVL.

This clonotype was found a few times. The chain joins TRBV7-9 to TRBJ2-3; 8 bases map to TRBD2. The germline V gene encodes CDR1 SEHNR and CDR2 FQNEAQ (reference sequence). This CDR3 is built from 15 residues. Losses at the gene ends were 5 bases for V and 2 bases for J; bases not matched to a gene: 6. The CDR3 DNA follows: TGTGCCAGCAGCGGTCCGACTAGCGACACAGATACGCAGTATTTT. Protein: CASSGPTSDTDTQYF. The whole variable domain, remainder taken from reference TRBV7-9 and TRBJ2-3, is DTGVSQNPRHKITKRGQNVTFRCDPISEHNRLYWYRQTLGQGPEFLTYFQNEAQLEKSRLLSDRFSAERPKGSFSTLEIQRTEQGDSAMYLCASSGPTSDTDTQYFGPGTRLTVL.

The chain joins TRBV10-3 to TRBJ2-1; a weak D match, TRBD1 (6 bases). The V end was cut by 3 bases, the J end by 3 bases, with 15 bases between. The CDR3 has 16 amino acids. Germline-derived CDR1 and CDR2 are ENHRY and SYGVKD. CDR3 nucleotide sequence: TGTGCCATCAGTGAATATCGACAGGACCGCTACAATGAGCAGTTCTTC. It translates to CAISEYRQDRYNEQFF.

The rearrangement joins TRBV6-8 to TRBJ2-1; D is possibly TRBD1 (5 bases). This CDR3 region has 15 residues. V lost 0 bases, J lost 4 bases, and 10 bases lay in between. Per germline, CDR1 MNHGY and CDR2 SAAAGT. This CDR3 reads CASSYSTDVYNEQFF. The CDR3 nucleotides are TGTGCCAGCAGTTACTCGACAGACGTTTACAATGAGCAGTTCTTC.

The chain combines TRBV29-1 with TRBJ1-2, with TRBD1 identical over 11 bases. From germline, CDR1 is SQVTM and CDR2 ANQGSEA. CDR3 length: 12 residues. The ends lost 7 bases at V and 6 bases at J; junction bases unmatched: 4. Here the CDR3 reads CSARDRGNGYTF. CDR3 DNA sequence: TGCAGCGCACGGGACAGGGGGAATGGCTACACCTTC.

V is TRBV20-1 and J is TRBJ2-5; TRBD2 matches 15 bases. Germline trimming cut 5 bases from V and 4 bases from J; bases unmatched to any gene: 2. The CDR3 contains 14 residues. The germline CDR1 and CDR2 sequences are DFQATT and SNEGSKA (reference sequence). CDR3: CSAWTSGRGETQYF. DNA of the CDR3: TGCAGTGCTTGGACTAGCGGGAGGGGAGAGACCCAGTACTTC.

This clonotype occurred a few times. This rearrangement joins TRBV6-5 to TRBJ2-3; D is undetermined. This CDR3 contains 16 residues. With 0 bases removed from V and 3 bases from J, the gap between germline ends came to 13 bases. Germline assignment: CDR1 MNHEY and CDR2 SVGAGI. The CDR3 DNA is TGTGCCAGCAGTTACTCGAAGGCGAAGGGTACAGATACGCAGTATTTT. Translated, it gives CASSYSKAKGTDTQYF.

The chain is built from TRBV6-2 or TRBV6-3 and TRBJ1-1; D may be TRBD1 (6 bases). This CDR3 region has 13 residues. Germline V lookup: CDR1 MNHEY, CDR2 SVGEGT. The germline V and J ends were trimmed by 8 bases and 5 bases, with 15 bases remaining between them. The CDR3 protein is CASHLQGGTEAFF. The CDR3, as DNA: TGTGCCAGCCACCTACAGGGAGGAACTGAAGCTTTCTTT.

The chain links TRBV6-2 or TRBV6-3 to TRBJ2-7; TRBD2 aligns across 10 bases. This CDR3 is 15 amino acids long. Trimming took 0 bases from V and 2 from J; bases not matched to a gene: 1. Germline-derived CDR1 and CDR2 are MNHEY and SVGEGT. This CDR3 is CASSYSTSGPYEQYV. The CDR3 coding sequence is TGTGCCAGCAGTTACTCGACTAGCGGGCCCTACGAGCAGTACGTC.

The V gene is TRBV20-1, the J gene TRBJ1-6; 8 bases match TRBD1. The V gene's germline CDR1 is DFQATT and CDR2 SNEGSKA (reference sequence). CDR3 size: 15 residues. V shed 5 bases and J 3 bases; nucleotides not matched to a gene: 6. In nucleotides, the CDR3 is TGCAGTGCTTATAACGGACAGGGCTATAATTCACCCCTCCACTTT. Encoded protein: CSAYNGQGYNSPLHF.

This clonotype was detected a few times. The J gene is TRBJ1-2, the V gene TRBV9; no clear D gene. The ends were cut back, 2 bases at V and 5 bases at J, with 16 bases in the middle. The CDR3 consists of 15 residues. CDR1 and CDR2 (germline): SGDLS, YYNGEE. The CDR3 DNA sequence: TGTGCCAGCAGCGTTGCGGGATCCGAATCGTATGGCTACACCTTC. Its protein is CASSVAGSESYGYTF. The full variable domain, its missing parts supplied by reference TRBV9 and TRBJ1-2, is DSGVTQTPKHLITATGQRVTLRCSPRSGDLSVYWYQQSLDQGLQFLIQYYNGEERAKGNILERFSAQQFPDLHSELNLSSLELGDSALYFCASSVAGSESYGYTFGSGTRLTVV.

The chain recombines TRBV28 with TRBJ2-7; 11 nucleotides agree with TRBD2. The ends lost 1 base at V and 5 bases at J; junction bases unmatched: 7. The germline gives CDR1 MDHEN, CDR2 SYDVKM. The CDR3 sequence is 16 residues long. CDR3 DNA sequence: TGTGCCAGCAGTTTATTTTTAGCGGGAGGGCCCCACGAGCAGTACTTC. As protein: CASSLFLAGGPHEQYF.

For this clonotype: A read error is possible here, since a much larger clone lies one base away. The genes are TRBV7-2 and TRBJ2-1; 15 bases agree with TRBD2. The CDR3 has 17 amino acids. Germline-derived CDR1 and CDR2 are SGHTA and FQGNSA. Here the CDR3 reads CASSLRTSGGAYNEHFF. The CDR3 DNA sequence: TGTGCCAGCAGCTTACGGACTAGCGGGGGGGCCTACAATGAGCATTTCTTC.

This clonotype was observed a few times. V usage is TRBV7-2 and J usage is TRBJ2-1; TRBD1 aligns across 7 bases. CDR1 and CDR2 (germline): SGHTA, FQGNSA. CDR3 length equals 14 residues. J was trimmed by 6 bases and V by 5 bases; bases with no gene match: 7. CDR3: CASSLDRAPNEQFF. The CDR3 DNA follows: TGTGCCAGCAGCCTAGACAGGGCCCCCAATGAGCAGTTCTTC. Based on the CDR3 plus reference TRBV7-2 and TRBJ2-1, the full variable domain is GAGVSQSPSNKVTEKGKDVELRCDPISGHTALYWYRQSLGQGLEFLIYFQGNSAPDKSGLPSDRFSAERTGGSVSTLTIQRTQQEDSAVYLCASSLDRAPNEQFFGPGTRLTVL.

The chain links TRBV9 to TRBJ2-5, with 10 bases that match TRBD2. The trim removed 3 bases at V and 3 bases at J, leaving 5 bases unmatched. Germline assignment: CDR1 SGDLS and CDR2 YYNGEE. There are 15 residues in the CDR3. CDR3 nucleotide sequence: TGTGCCAGCAGCGCCACCGGGACTAGCGAAGAGACCCAGTACTTC. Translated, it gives CASSATGTSEETQYF.

In DNA form, the CDR3 reads TGTGCCAGCAGCTTCGACAGGCAGGGCACCGGGGAGCTGTTTTTT. This codes for CASSFDRQGTGELFF. V and J are TRBV7-2 and TRBJ2-2; tentatively, D is TRBD1 (6 bases). With 3 bases removed from V and 4 bases from J, the gap between germline ends came to 12 bases. This CDR3 is built from 15 residues. Per germline, CDR1 SGHTA and CDR2 FQGNSA. The full variable domain, completed using reference TRBV7-2 and TRBJ2-2, is GAGVSQSPSNKVTEKGKDVELRCDPISGHTALYWYRQSLGQGLEFLIYFQGNSAPDKSGLPSDRFSAERTGGSVSTLTIQRTQQEDSAVYLCASSFDRQGTGELFFGEGSRLTVL.

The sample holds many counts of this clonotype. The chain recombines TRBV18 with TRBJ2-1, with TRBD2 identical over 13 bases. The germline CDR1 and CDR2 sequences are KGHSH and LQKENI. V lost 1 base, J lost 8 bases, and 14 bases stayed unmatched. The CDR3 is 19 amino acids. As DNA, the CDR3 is TGTGCCAGCTCACCACTTCGGGGGCAGGGACTAGCGGGGACCCATGAGCAGTTCTTC. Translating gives CASSPLRGQGLAGTHEQFF.

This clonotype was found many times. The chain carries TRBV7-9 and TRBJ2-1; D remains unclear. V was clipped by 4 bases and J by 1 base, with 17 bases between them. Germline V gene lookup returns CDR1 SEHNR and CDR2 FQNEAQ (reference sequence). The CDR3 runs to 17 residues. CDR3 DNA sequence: TGTGCCAGCAGCTCTGGCCTTACTGCGCTTTCCTACAATGAGCAGTTCTTC. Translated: CASSSGLTALSYNEQFF. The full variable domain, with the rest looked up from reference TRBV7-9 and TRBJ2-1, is DTGVSQNPRHKITKRGQNVTFRCDPISEHNRLYWYRQTLGQGPEFLTYFQNEAQLEKSRLLSDRFSAERPKGSFSTLEIQRTEQGDSAMYLCASSSGLTALSYNEQFFGPGTRLTVL.

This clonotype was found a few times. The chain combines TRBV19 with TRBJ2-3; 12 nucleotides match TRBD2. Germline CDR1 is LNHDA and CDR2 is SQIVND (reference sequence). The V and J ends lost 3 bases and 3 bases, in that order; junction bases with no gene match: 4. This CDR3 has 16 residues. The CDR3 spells CASSILAGGPTDTQYF. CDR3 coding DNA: TGTGCCAGTAGTATTCTAGCGGGAGGGCCAACAGATACGCAGTATTTT.

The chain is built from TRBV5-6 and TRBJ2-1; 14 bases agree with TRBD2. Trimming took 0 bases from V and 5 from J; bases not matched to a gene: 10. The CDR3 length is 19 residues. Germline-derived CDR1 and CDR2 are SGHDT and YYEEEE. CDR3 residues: CASSLVTSGRAALHNEQFF. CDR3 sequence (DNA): TGTGCCAGCAGCTTGGTGACTAGCGGGAGGGCGGCTCTTCACAATGAGCAGTTCTTC.

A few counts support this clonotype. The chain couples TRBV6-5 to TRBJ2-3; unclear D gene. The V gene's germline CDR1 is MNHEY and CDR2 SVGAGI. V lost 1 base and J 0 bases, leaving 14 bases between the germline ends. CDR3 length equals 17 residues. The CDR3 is CASSYFPRAASTDTQYF. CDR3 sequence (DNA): TGTGCCAGCAGTTACTTCCCCCGGGCGGCTAGCACAGATACGCAGTATTTT.

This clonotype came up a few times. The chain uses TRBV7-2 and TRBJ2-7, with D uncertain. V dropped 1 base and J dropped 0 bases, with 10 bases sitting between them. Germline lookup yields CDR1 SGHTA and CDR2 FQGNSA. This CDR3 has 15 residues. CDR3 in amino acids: CASSLDGGSSYEQYV. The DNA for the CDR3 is TGTGCCAGCAGCTTAGATGGCGGCAGCTCCTACGAGCAGTACGTC.

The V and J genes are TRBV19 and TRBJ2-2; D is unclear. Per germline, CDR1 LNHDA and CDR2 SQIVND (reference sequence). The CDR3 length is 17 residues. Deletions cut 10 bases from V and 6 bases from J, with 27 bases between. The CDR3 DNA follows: TGTGCCACGCTCCCACAATCTACGAACGTTTCGTCCGGGGAGCTGTTTTTT. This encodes CATLPQSTNVSSGELFF.

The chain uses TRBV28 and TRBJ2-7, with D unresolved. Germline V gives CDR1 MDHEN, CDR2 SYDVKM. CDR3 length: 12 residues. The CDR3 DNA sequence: TGTGCGCACGGAGCCCACTCCTACGAGCAGTACTTC. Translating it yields CAHGAHSYEQYF. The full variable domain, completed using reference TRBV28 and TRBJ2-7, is DVKVTQSSRYLVKRTGEKVFLECVQDMDHENMFWYRQDPGLGLRLIYFSYDVKMKEKGDIPEGYSVSREKKERFSLILESASTNQTSMYLCAHGAHSYEQYFGPGTRLTVT.

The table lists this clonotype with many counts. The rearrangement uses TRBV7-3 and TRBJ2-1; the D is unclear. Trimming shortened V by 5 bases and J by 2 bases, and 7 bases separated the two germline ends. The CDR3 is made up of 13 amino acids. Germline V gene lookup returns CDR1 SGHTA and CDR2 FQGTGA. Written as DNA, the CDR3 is TGTGCCAGCAGCCCCCAGGCCTACAATGAGCAGTTCTTC. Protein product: CASSPQAYNEQFF. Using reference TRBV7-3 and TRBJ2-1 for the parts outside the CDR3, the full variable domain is GAGVSQTPSNKVTEKGKYVELRCDPISGHTALYWYRQSLGQGPEFLIYFQGTGAADDSGLPNDRFFAVRPEGSVSTLKIQRTERGDSAVYLCASSPQAYNEQFFGPGTRLTVL.

The CDR3, as DNA: TGTGCCAGCAGCTTATTTACGGGGATCGGAAATCAGCCCCAGCATTTT. This encodes CASSLFTGIGNQPQHF. The V call is TRBV7-2, the J call TRBJ1-5; no definite D call. Trimming pared 2 bases from V and 4 bases from J, leaving 15 bases between. This CDR3 contains 16 residues. The V gene's germline CDR1 is SGHTA and CDR2 FQGNSA.

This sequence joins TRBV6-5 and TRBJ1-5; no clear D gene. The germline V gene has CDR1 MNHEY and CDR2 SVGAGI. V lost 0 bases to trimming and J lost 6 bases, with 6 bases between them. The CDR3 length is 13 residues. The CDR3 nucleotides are TGTGCCAGCAGTTACTCAAGGGTTCAGCCCCAGCATTTT. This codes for CASSYSRVQPQHF.

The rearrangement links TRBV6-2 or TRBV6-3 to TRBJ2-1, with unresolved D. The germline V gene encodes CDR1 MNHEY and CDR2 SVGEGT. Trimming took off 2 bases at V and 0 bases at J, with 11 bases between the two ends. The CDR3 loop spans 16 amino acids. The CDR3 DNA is TGTGCCAGCAGTTACCCGGTCCTGAGCTCCTACAATGAGCAGTTCTTC. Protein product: CASSYPVLSSYNEQFF.